These 2 T cell receptor beta chains originate from one sample sequenced in a study of blood T cell repertoires in COVID-19. Produced via immunoSEQ multiplex PCR; TCRdb's table is partial and in-frame only. The table records around 230,000 clones, around 80% of them present only once. Sequencing was done on a sample of PBMCs or T cells enriched from blood (not recorded which). The receptors were gathered from a man between 40 and 49 years old who had recovered from COVID-19.

The chain employs TRBV7-2 and TRBJ1-5; D remains ambiguous. Germline CDR1 reads SGHTA; CDR2 reads FQGNSA. CDR3 length: 14 residues. V gave up 1 base and J gave up 9 bases, with 13 bases separating them. Here the CDR3 reads CASSLGAGERPQHF. CDR3 nucleotide sequence: TGTGCCAGCAGCTTAGGGGCCGGGGAGCGGCCCCAGCATTTT. The complete variable domain, with remaining parts taken from reference TRBV7-2 and TRBJ1-5, reads GAGVSQSPSNKVTEKGKDVELRCDPISGHTALYWYRQSLGQGLEFLIYFQGNSAPDKSGLPSDRFSAERTGGSVSTLTIQRTQQEDSAVYLCASSLGAGERPQHFGDGTRLSIL.

By share, this clone ranks as medium-sized. The genes are TRBV5-1 and TRBJ2-7; unclear D gene. CDR1 and CDR2 (germline): SGHRS, YFSETQ. CDR3 size: 15 residues. The V and J ends lost 4 bases and 1 base respectively, with 15 bases between them. In DNA, the CDR3 is TGCGCCAGCAGCGAGCGCGTCGTTTCGTCCTACGAGCAGTACTTC. This encodes CASSERVVSSYEQYF.